This T cell receptor (beta chain) came from a study of blood T cell repertoires in COVID-19. Turning to the study itself: Whether acute or convalescent, the COVID-19 samples came from the United States, Italy and Spain.

Method: immunoSEQ multiplex PCR; TCRdb's copy keeps in-frame clones and lacks some. The sample yields tens of thousands of clones, about 88% seen once. This sequence originates from a human donor with active COVID-19. The donor label of this sample is uncertain. Source material: peripheral blood.

CDR3 DNA sequence: TGCGCCAGCAGCCAAGTGTTGGCGGGGGCTATGGATGAGCAGTTCTTC. Protein sequence: CASSQVLAGAMDEQFF. The gene calls are TRBV4-3 and TRBJ2-1, with D perhaps matching TRBD2 (7 bases). The CDR3 length is 16 residues. V gave up 1 base and J gave up 8 bases, with 18 bases separating them. CDR1 is LGHNA and CDR2 is YSLEER in the germline V gene.